This entry concerns a single T cell receptor (beta chain). These data originate in a study of Ad26.COV2.S vaccination and SARS-CoV-2 variants. The sample's treatment: 15 to 20 received Ad26.COV2.S at low or high dose, single or two shots; five or six received placebo; per-sample allocation not given. Specimens were obtained on day 63 following the first vaccine or placebo injection. Using immunoSEQ multiplex PCR, the repertoire was profiled, and TCRdb retains in-frame clones only, with some absent. The table includes 350,000 to 450,000 clones, roughly 80% detected once. The ends lost 5 bases at V and 0 bases at J; junction bases unmatched: 3. The CDR3 runs 16 residues. Per the germline V gene, CDR1 is LNHDA and CDR2 is SQIVND (reference sequence).

The gene calls are TRBV19 and TRBJ2-6, with 8 bases aligning to TRBD1. The sequence derives from a person aged 18-65 years who received the Ad26.COV2.S COVID-19 vaccine or a placebo. This specimen was peripheral blood, taken in a trial of Ad26.COV2.S vaccine versus placebo. CDR3 DNA: TGTGCCAGTAGTGACAGGGGCAGCTCTGGGGCCAACGTCCTGACTTTC. Amino acids: CASSDRGSSGANVLTF.